The 26 T cell receptor beta chains in this list originate from one sample, sequenced in a study of cytomegalovirus exposure and HLA in healthy donors. 13 Jbeta primers and 60 Vbeta primers were used for the PCR. Assay: immunoSEQ multiplex PCR; the TCRdb copy retains only in-frame clones and omits some. The sample lists 100,000 to 150,000 clones; 70% to 85% were seen once. The source material was PBMCs. The source of these receptors is a woman aged 55-69 years in good health and CMV-seropositive.

This chain uses TRBV4-1 with TRBJ1-4; 7 bases fit TRBD1. Per germline, CDR1 MGHRA and CDR2 YSYEKL. This CDR3 is built from 17 residues. Unmatched junction bases numbered 12, after V lost 1 base and J lost 7 bases. The chain's CDR3 is CASSQGGTVSTLEKLFF. DNA of the CDR3: TGCGCCAGCAGCCAAGGGGGGACAGTTTCTACCCTTGAAAAACTGTTTTTT.

The J gene is TRBJ2-7, the V gene TRBV9, with a weak D call TRBD1 (5 bases). The CDR3 runs to 15 residues. Germline CDR1 SGDLS, CDR2 YYNGEE. Trimming took 4 bases from V and 7 from J, leaving 21 bases between them. CDR3 residues: CASSPTLDLKGEQYF. DNA of the CDR3: TGTGCCAGCAGCCCCACCCTTGACTTGAAGGGGGAGCAGTACTTC.

The chain employs TRBV11-3 and TRBJ2-7, with D maybe TRBD2 (6 bases). The germline CDR1 and CDR2 sequences are SGHNT and YENEEA. The CDR3 consists of 13 residues. Trimming removed 5 bases from V and 3 bases from J, with 11 bases in between. The CDR3 is CASSAGTFYEQYF. For the CDR3, the DNA is TGTGCCAGCAGCGCGGGGACTTTCTACGAGCAGTACTTC.

V is TRBV19 and J is TRBJ1-2; tentatively, D is TRBD1 (6 bases). The CDR3 has 14 amino acids. V lost 6 bases to trimming and J lost 2 bases, with 13 bases between them. The V gene's germline CDR1 is LNHDA and CDR2 SQIVND (reference sequence). The CDR3 loop reads CASRTTGLNYGYTF. The CDR3 bases are TGTGCCAGTAGGACGACAGGCCTGAACTATGGCTACACCTTC. The entire variable domain, with the rest obtained from reference TRBV19 and TRBJ1-2, is as follows: DGGITQSPKYLFRKEGQNVTLSCEQNLNHDAMYWYRQDPGQGLRLIYYSQIVNDFQKGDIAEGYSVSREKKESFPLTVTSAQKNPTAFYLCASRTTGLNYGYTFGSGTRLTVV.

The J gene is TRBJ2-7, the V gene TRBV29-1; TRBD1 might be the D (6 bases). The V and J ends lost 5 bases and 5 bases respectively, with 19 bases between them. Germline values: CDR1 SQVTM, CDR2 ANQGSEA. The length of the CDR3 is 14 residues. In nucleotides, the CDR3 is TGCAGCGTTTATCACCCTACAGGGTCCCACGAGCAGTACTTC. It yields the protein CSVYHPTGSHEQYF.

The chain is built from TRBV5-1 and TRBJ2-2; D perhaps matches TRBD2 (5 bases). The CDR3 consists of 15 residues. Per germline, CDR1 SGHRS and CDR2 YFSETQ. Trimming removed 3 bases at V and 6 bases at J, with 15 bases between. CDR3 coding DNA: TGCGCCAGCAGCTCGCTCGGGGAACCCGCCGGGGAGCTGTTTTTT. Residues: CASSSLGEPAGELFF. Supplemented by reference TRBV5-1 and TRBJ2-2, the full variable domain reads KAGVTQTPRYLIKTRGQQVTLSCSPISGHRSVSWYQQTPGQGLQFLFEYFSETQRNKGNFPGRFSGRQFSNSRSEMNVSTLELGDSALYLCASSSLGEPAGELFFGEGSRLTVL.

The rearrangement joins TRBV27 to TRBJ1-2; 7 bases fit TRBD1. Germline assignment: CDR1 MNHEY and CDR2 SMNVEV (reference sequence). V gave up 5 bases and J gave up 2 bases; unmatched junction bases: 2. CDR3 size: 13 residues. CDR3 in amino acids: CASSPTGNYGYTF. Here the CDR3 DNA reads TGTGCCAGCAGTCCGACAGGGAACTATGGCTACACCTTC.

The sample holds a few counts of this clone. This chain joins TRBV25-1 and TRBJ2-1; possibly TRBD2 for D (7 bases). The CDR3 extends over 13 amino acids. The V gene lost 1 base and the J gene lost 10 bases, with 11 bases spanning the gap. Germline values: CDR1 MGHDK, CDR2 SYGVNS. Here the CDR3 DNA reads TGTGCCAGCAGTGAATGGGGGGGGCAGGAGCAGTTCTTC. Encoded protein: CASSEWGGQEQFF.

V is TRBV29-1 and J is TRBJ1-1; 11 nucleotides line up with TRBD1. V dropped 7 bases and J dropped 0; count of bases not matched to a gene: 7. This CDR3 is built from 15 residues. CDR1 and CDR2 from the germline V gene are SQVTM and ANQGSEA. This CDR3 reads CSAGQGARVNTEAFF. The CDR3 region has the DNA TGCAGCGCCGGACAGGGGGCGCGGGTGAACACTGAAGCTTTCTTT. The full variable domain, rest sourced from reference TRBV29-1 and TRBJ1-1, is SAVISQKPSRDICQRGTSLTIQCQVDSQVTMMFWYRQQPGQSLTLIATANQGSEATYESGFVIDKFPISRPNLTFSTLTVSNMSPEDSSIYLCSAGQGARVNTEAFFGQGTRLTVV.

V is TRBV5-6 and J is TRBJ1-2, with D unclear. With 9 bases removed from V and 4 bases from J, the gap between germline ends came to 16 bases. This CDR3 is built from 13 residues. Germline CDR1 reads SGHDT; CDR2 reads YYEEEE. CDR3 residues: CATKLLVGYGYTF. In DNA, the CDR3 is TGTGCCACCAAACTCCTCGTCGGCTATGGCTACACCTTC. The full variable domain, completed using reference TRBV5-6 and TRBJ1-2, is DAGVTQSPTHLIKTRGQQVTLRCSPKSGHDTVSWYQQALGQGPQFIFQYYEEEERQRGNFPDRFSGHQFPNYSSELNVNALLLGDSALYLCATKLLVGYGYTFGSGTRLTVV.

This clone appeared a few times. The chain has TRBV6-5 and TRBJ2-7, with 10 bases fitting TRBD2. Trimming removed 6 bases from V and 5 bases from J; junction bases left unmatched: 7. The germline V gene encodes CDR1 MNHEY and CDR2 SVGAGI. CDR3 length: 14 residues. As DNA, the CDR3 is TGTGCCAGCAGAGCTAGCGGGGGTTTCAACGAGCAGTACTTC. It yields the protein CASRASGGFNEQYF.

The chain has TRBV9 and TRBJ2-3; possibly TRBD2 for D (7 bases). Germline CDR1 is SGDLS and CDR2 is YYNGEE. CDR3 length: 19 amino acids. Trimming removed 4 bases at V and 0 bases at J, with 24 bases between. CDR3 nucleotides: TGTGCCAGCAGCCCAACGTTCGAGGGGGGCGGGGGTAGCACAGATACGCAGTATTTT. As protein: CASSPTFEGGGGSTDTQYF.

The genes are TRBV18 and TRBJ2-7; 8 bases align to TRBD1. V lost 5 bases and J lost 2; bases outside the gene matches: 8. This CDR3 spans 15 amino acids. CDR1 and CDR2 from the germline V gene are KGHSH and LQKENI. CDR3: CASSRTGPGAYEQYF. CDR3 in DNA: TGTGCCAGCTCAAGGACAGGGCCCGGGGCCTACGAGCAGTACTTC.

This chain uses TRBV5-6 with TRBJ1-4; 10 nucleotides align to TRBD1. CDR3 length: 16 amino acids. Germline CDR1 and CDR2: SGHDT and YYEEEE. V shed 2 bases and J 8 bases; nucleotides not matched to a gene: 9. The CDR3 region is CASSFLGTGDGEKLFF. In DNA form, the CDR3 reads TGTGCCAGCAGCTTTCTGGGGACAGGGGACGGGGAAAAACTGTTTTTT.

The chain joins TRBV18 to TRBJ1-4; 9 bases are a match to TRBD1. With 2 bases clipped from V and 4 bases from J, the junction kept 2 bases outside the gene matches. CDR1 KGHSH and CDR2 LQKENI come from the germline V gene. The CDR3 covers 15 residues. The DNA for the CDR3 is TGTGCCAGCTCACCAACGGGACAGGGTAATGAAAAACTGTTTTTT. Its translation: CASSPTGQGNEKLFF.

This clone occurred a few times. This chain joins TRBV19 and TRBJ2-2; 11 nucleotides align to TRBD1. Germline V gene lookup returns CDR1 LNHDA and CDR2 SQIVND (reference sequence). With 6 bases clipped from V and 5 bases from J, the junction kept 11 bases outside the gene matches. This CDR3 has 17 amino acids. CDR3 DNA sequence: TGTGCCAGTAGCTCCCTAGGCGGGACAGGGGGAACCGGGGAGCTGTTTTTT. Amino acid sequence: CASSSLGGTGGTGELFF.

This clone has a single count. The chain combines TRBV4-2 with TRBJ1-5; D gene unclear. The length of the CDR3 is 15 residues. The germline CDR1 and CDR2 sequences are LGHNA and YNFKEQ. V was cut by 6 bases and J by 3 bases, with 15 bases left in between. This CDR3 reads CASRIADGNNQPQHF. CDR3 nucleotides: TGTGCCAGCAGAATAGCGGACGGCAACAATCAGCCCCAGCATTTT.

V is TRBV29-1 and J is TRBJ1-2; tentatively, D is TRBD1 (5 bases). The CDR3 contains 11 residues. Trimming removed 6 bases from V and 8 bases from J, with 13 bases in between. Germline V lookup: CDR1 SQVTM, CDR2 ANQGSEA. The CDR3 reads CSVGGVEGYTF. DNA of the CDR3: TGCAGCGTAGGAGGGGTGGAGGGCTACACCTTC.

A few counts support this clone. The rearrangement uses TRBV19 and TRBJ1-3; D gene ambiguous. This CDR3 region has 14 residues. Germline V gives CDR1 LNHDA, CDR2 SQIVND (reference sequence). V lost 3 bases, J lost 3 bases, and 9 bases lay in between. Here the CDR3 reads CASSISTSGNTIYF. CDR3 DNA: TGTGCCAGTAGTATTAGCACAAGTGGAAACACCATATATTTT.

This clone was seen more than once but under ten times. This rearrangement joins TRBV6-6 to TRBJ1-4; D uncertain. The V gene lost 6 bases and the J gene lost 4 bases, with 12 bases spanning the gap. Looked up from germline, CDR1 is MNHNY and CDR2 is SVGAGI (reference sequence). This CDR3 is 14 amino acids long. CDR3 bases: TGTGCCAGCAGCACCGGGATTCATAATGAAAAACTGTTTTTT. Translated, it gives CASSTGIHNEKLFF.

This chain uses TRBV19 with TRBJ1-5; no clear D gene. CDR3 size: 15 residues. CDR1 and CDR2 from the germline V gene are LNHDA and SQIVND (reference sequence). The V end lost 2 bases, the J end lost 1 base, and 9 bases lay between the germline ends. CDR3 residues: CASSISGGSNQPQHF. The CDR3 coding sequence is TGTGCCAGTAGTATATCGGGTGGAAGCAATCAGCCCCAGCATTTT.

As to this clone: This same CDR3 is encoded by further DNA sequences in the sample. The J gene is TRBJ1-6, the V gene TRBV7-9; a weak D match, TRBD1 (5 bases). V lost 2 bases, J lost 6 bases, and 8 bases lay in between. The CDR3 totals 14 residues. Germline V lookup: CDR1 SEHNR, CDR2 FQNEAQ (reference sequence). As DNA, the CDR3 is TGTGCCAGCAGCTTATCCCAGGGTAATTCACCCCTCCACTTT. This translates into CASSLSQGNSPLHF.

The chain joins TRBV10-2 to TRBJ2-1; no reliable D call. The CDR3 consists of 14 residues. V shed 1 base and J shed 5 bases, with 9 bases lying between them. From germline, CDR1 is WSHSY and CDR2 SAAADI. The CDR3 reads CASSEYSTNNEQFF. The DNA of the CDR3 is TGCGCCAGCAGTGAGTACAGTACGAACAATGAGCAGTTCTTC.

The rearrangement links TRBV9 to TRBJ1-4, with unresolved D. V was cut by 2 bases and J by 3 bases, with 14 bases left in between. Germline-derived CDR1 and CDR2 are SGDLS and YYNGEE. The CDR3 has 16 amino acids. In nucleotides, the CDR3 is TGTGCCAGCAGCGTGGGGAGTCGGGATTCTAATGAAAAACTGTTTTTT. Amino acid sequence: CASSVGSRDSNEKLFF.

The V and J genes are TRBV7-3 and TRBJ2-1; TRBD2 matches at 7 bases. Losses at the gene ends were 2 bases for V and 9 bases for J; bases not matched to a gene: 10. The CDR3 consists of 15 residues. From germline, CDR1 is SGHTA and CDR2 FQGTGA. CDR3 nucleotide sequence: TGTGCCAGCAGCTTAGTTGCGGGGGATAGGATTGAGCAGTTCTTC. The encoded protein is CASSLVAGDRIEQFF.

This clone was recorded a few times. The chain carries TRBV5-1 and TRBJ1-2, with D perhaps TRBD1 (6 bases). The CDR3 has 13 amino acids. Trimming cost V 2 bases and J 7 bases, with 12 bases left between them. CDR1 is SGHRS, CDR2 YFSETQ, per germline. CDR3 DNA: TGCGCCAGCAGCTTAACAGGGCAAAGTGGCTACACCTTC. This gives the protein CASSLTGQSGYTF.